One and the same sample provided the 20 T cell receptor beta chains below, sequenced in a study of blood T cell repertoires in COVID-19. TCRdb keeps only in-frame clones here, not all; method: immunoSEQ multiplex PCR. The table records over 200,000 clones, around 90% of them present only once. The sample consisted of peripheral blood. The receptors here all came from a man aged 18 to 29 with active or convalescent COVID-19.

V and J are TRBV5-1 and TRBJ1-1; 8 bases are a match to TRBD1. This CDR3 is 14 amino acids long. CDR1 and CDR2 (germline): SGHRS, YFSETQ. With 3 bases clipped from V and 1 base from J, the junction kept 2 bases outside the gene matches. CDR3 sequence reads: CASSSGQANTEAFF. Here the CDR3 DNA reads TGCGCCAGCAGCTCGGGACAGGCGAACACTGAAGCTTTCTTT.

V and J are TRBV10-2 and TRBJ2-3; TRBD2 aligns across 13 bases. The CDR3 runs 16 residues. Looked up from germline, CDR1 is WSHSY and CDR2 is SAAADI. The trim removed 1 base at V and 4 bases at J, leaving 2 bases unmatched. This chain's CDR3 is CASSEWTSGRSDTQYF. DNA of the CDR3: TGCGCCAGCAGTGAGTGGACTAGCGGGAGATCAGATACGCAGTATTTT.

The V call is TRBV15, the J call TRBJ2-7, with TRBD1 identical over 7 bases. Trimming cost V 6 bases and J 0 bases; bases outside gene matches: 5. Germline V gene lookup returns CDR1 LNHNV and CDR2 YYDKDF (reference sequence). The CDR3 contains 14 residues. The chain's CDR3 is CATSDRVSSYEQYF. The CDR3 nucleotides are TGTGCCACCAGTGACAGGGTGAGCTCCTACGAGCAGTACTTC.

This rearrangement joins TRBV5-1 to TRBJ2-5, with D possibly being TRBD2 (6 bases). Germline-derived CDR1 and CDR2 are SGHRS and YFSETQ. V lost 5 bases and J lost 5, with 19 bases in between. The length of the CDR3 is 15 residues. This CDR3 is CASRWSLEGFETQYF. The CDR3, as DNA: TGCGCCAGCAGGTGGTCCTTGGAGGGCTTTGAGACCCAGTACTTC.

V usage is TRBV15 and J usage is TRBJ1-2, with unresolved D. This CDR3 has 12 amino acids. V was trimmed by 0 bases and J by 5 bases, leaving 4 bases between them. Germline V gene data show CDR1 as LNHNV and CDR2 as YYDKDF (reference sequence). In DNA form, the CDR3 reads TGTGCCACCAGCAGAGATCAGTATGGCTACACCTTC. As protein: CATSRDQYGYTF.

The rearrangement joins TRBV23-1 to TRBJ1-6, with TRBD1 as a possible D gene (6 bases). TRBV23-1 is placed among ORFs of uncertain function. V gave up 4 bases and J gave up 7 bases, with 23 bases separating them. CDR3 length: 18 amino acids. CDR3 sequence: CASSLKYNYGQPNSPLHF. The CDR3 DNA reads as TGCGCCAGCAGTCTAAAGTATAACTATGGACAGCCAAATTCACCCCTCCACTTT.

This clone was counted a single time. Written as DNA, the CDR3 is TGTGCCAGCAGCTCGCTACAGGTGACCTATGGCTACACCTTC. Amino acid sequence: CASSSLQVTYGYTF. The genes are TRBV11-2 and TRBJ1-2; a possible D gene is TRBD1 (5 bases). Germline loops: CDR1 SGHAT, CDR2 FQNNGV. The V gene lost 4 bases and the J gene lost 4 bases, with 13 bases spanning the gap. The CDR3 is 14 amino acids.

This clone was observed once. The chain joins TRBV5-1 to TRBJ2-7, with TRBD2 matching 9 bases. The CDR3 extends over 16 amino acids. The V segment lost 0 bases and the J segment 4 bases; nucleotides outside the gene matches: 8. Per germline, CDR1 SGHRS and CDR2 YFSETQ. In DNA form, the CDR3 reads TGCGCCAGCAGCTTGGCCCCTAGCGGGATAGTGTACGAGCAGTACTTC. This translates into CASSLAPSGIVYEQYF. Based on the CDR3 plus reference TRBV5-1 and TRBJ2-7, the full variable domain is KAGVTQTPRYLIKTRGQQVTLSCSPISGHRSVSWYQQTPGQGLQFLFEYFSETQRNKGNFPGRFSGRQFSNSRSEMNVSTLELGDSALYLCASSLAPSGIVYEQYFGPGTRLTVT.

This sequence joins TRBV18 and TRBJ1-1; the D is unclear. Germline V lookup: CDR1 KGHSH, CDR2 LQKENI. V shed 1 base and J shed 2 bases, with 5 bases lying between them. The CDR3 is 13 residues long. The chain's CDR3 is CASSPLHNTEAFF. The CDR3 coding sequence is TGTGCCAGCTCACCACTCCATAACACTGAAGCTTTCTTT. Full variable domain (outside the CDR3, taken from reference TRBV18 and TRBJ1-1): NAGVMQNPRHLVRRRGQEARLRCSPMKGHSHVYWYRQLPEEGLKFMVYLQKENIIDESGMPKERFSAEFPKEGPSILRIQQVVRGDSAAYFCASSPLHNTEAFFGQGTRLTVV.

The chain joins TRBV11-2 to TRBJ2-1, with 12 bases matching TRBD2. The CDR3 consists of 15 residues. The V segment lost 7 bases and the J segment 7 bases; nucleotides outside the gene matches: 8. Germline V gene data show CDR1 as SGHAT and CDR2 as FQNNGV. CDR3 residues: CASTMTSGSFNEQFF. For the CDR3, the DNA is TGTGCCAGCACTATGACTAGCGGGAGTTTTAATGAGCAGTTCTTC. The full variable domain, with the rest looked up from reference TRBV11-2 and TRBJ2-1, is EAGVAQSPRYKIIEKRQSVAFWCNPISGHATLYWYQQILGQGPKLLIQFQNNGVVDDSQLPKDRFSAERLKGVDSTLKIQPAKLEDSAVYLCASTMTSGSFNEQFFGPGTRLTVL.

This sequence joins TRBV19 and TRBJ2-2; D not certain. Germline CDR1 LNHDA, CDR2 SQIVND (reference sequence). This CDR3 has 15 amino acids. Trimming took off 5 bases at V and 2 bases at J, with 12 bases between the two ends. CDR3 loop: CASSLTRVNTGELFF. The CDR3 bases are TGTGCCAGTAGTCTAACCCGAGTAAACACCGGGGAGCTGTTTTTT. Complete variable domain (other parts from reference TRBV19 and TRBJ2-2): DGGITQSPKYLFRKEGQNVTLSCEQNLNHDAMYWYRQDPGQGLRLIYYSQIVNDFQKGDIAEGYSVSREKKESFPLTVTSAQKNPTAFYLCASSLTRVNTGELFFGEGSRLTVL.

This chain connects TRBV3-1 (or the pseudogene TRBV3-2) to TRBJ1-4; D may be TRBD1 (6 bases). Trimming took off 0 bases at V and 7 bases at J, with 21 bases between the two ends. This CDR3 comprises 18 residues. Per germline, CDR1 LGHDT and CDR2 YNNKEL (reference sequence). CDR3 sequence reads: CASSQERTVQPDSEKLFF. In DNA, the CDR3 is TGTGCCAGCAGCCAAGAGAGGACAGTTCAGCCGGATAGTGAAAAACTGTTTTTT.

The rearrangement uses TRBV6-2 or TRBV6-3 and TRBJ2-7, with D uncertain. Germline V gene lookup returns CDR1 MNHEY and CDR2 SVGEGT. V lost 6 bases and J 7 bases, leaving 13 bases between the germline ends. This CDR3 contains 12 residues. CDR3 DNA: TGTGCCAGCAGCCCAGCCGATGAAGAGCAGTACTTC. Amino acid sequence: CASSPADEEQYF.

V is TRBV6-5 and J is TRBJ2-7; 8 bases map to TRBD1. V lost 0 bases to trimming and J lost 12 bases; unmatched junction nucleotides: 7. CDR3 size: 13 residues. CDR1 is MNHEY and CDR2 is SVGAGI in the germline V gene. The chain's CDR3 is CASSYSNGRGLYF. The CDR3 coding sequence is TGTGCCAGCAGTTACTCGAACGGCAGGGGGCTGTACTTC.

V usage is TRBV20-1 and J usage is TRBJ2-3; D not certain. The CDR3 covers 13 residues. Germline lookup yields CDR1 DFQATT and CDR2 SNEGSKA (reference sequence). V lost 3 bases to trimming and J lost 1 base, with 8 bases between them. In nucleotides, the CDR3 is TGCAGTGCTAGTCAGGCGCGCACAGATACGCAGTATTTT. This gives the protein CSASQARTDTQYF.

This clone came up once. The chain joins TRBV2 to TRBJ1-4; 11 positions agree with TRBD1. This CDR3 contains 15 residues. With 3 bases clipped from V and 11 bases from J, the junction kept 8 bases outside the gene matches. CDR1 is SNHLY, CDR2 FYNNEI, per germline. The CDR3 nucleotides are TGTGCCAGCAGTGATTCCGGGACAGGGGGTGAGAAACTGTTTTTT. It is translated as CASSDSGTGGEKLFF. Combining the CDR3 with reference TRBV2 and TRBJ1-4 gives the whole variable domain EPEVTQTPSHQVTQMGQEVILRCVPISNHLYFYWYRQILGQKVEFLVSFYNNEISEKSEIFDDQFSVERPDGSNFTLKIRSTKLEDSAMYFCASSDSGTGGEKLFFGSGTQLSVL.

The chain is built from TRBV30 and TRBJ1-2, with TRBD1 as a possible D gene (6 bases). Trimming left V 3 bases short and J 5 bases short, with 13 bases between. The CDR3 runs to 13 residues. Germline CDR1 and CDR2: GTSNPN and SVGIG (reference sequence). For the CDR3, the DNA is TGTGCCTGGAGCGCCAGGGGTGAATATGGCTACACCTTC. Translation gives CAWSARGEYGYTF.

This chain joins TRBV28 and TRBJ2-3; no clear D. In germline, CDR1 is MDHEN, CDR2 SYDVKM. The CDR3 runs to 11 residues. V gave up 8 bases and J gave up 6 bases, with 9 bases separating them. CDR3 in DNA: TGTGCCAGCCGCCAGGCTGATACGCAGTATTTT. It codes for CASRQADTQYF. Combining the CDR3 with reference TRBV28 and TRBJ2-3 gives the whole variable domain DVKVTQSSRYLVKRTGEKVFLECVQDMDHENMFWYRQDPGLGLRLIYFSYDVKMKEKGDIPEGYSVSREKKERFSLILESASTNQTSMYLCASRQADTQYFGPGTRLTVL.

The chain couples TRBV7-2 to TRBJ2-7; 8 positions agree with TRBD2. From germline, CDR1 is SGHTA and CDR2 FQGNSA. The CDR3 is 14 residues long. The V segment lost 5 bases and the J segment 4 bases; nucleotides outside the gene matches: 7. The chain's CDR3 is CASSQAGVVYEQYF. Here the CDR3 DNA reads TGTGCCAGCAGCCAAGCGGGAGTGGTGTACGAGCAGTACTTC.

This clone has only one observation. This chain links TRBV21-1 with TRBJ2-7; TRBD2 was called by the table and not checked on the DNA. TRBV21-1 is tagged as a pseudogene. The CDR3 consists of 18 residues. CDR3 sequence: CASSKLRVPPGLTYEQYF. CDR3 DNA: TGTGCCAGCAGCAAACTACGTGTCCCGCCAGGACTCACCTACGAGCAGTACTTC.